Sequencing of this TCR beta chain was carried out in a study of blood T cell repertoires in COVID-19. Study-wide background: The United States, Italy and Spain supplied acute and convalescent COVID-19 samples. From T cells, B-cell-depleted T cells, or PBMCs came the material, which was cDNA or gDNA.

Authors' processing steps: Amplifying reference gene primers gave estimates of nucleated cell counts. Method: immunoSEQ multiplex PCR; TCRdb's copy keeps in-frame clones and lacks some. V and J calls and clone size are as listed in that table; D and trimming were resolved from the DNA. Of fewer than 25,000 clones in the sample, 81% were seen once. This receptor was obtained from a man between 65 and 85 years old with acute or convalescent COVID-19. The sequenced material came from peripheral blood.

The CDR3 loop is CASGTDRLNTEAFF. DNA of the CDR3: TGTGCCAGCGGTACGGACAGGCTGAACACTGAAGCTTTCTTT. The chain couples TRBV6-5 to TRBJ1-1; 7 bases line up with TRBD1. The J segment lost 0 bases and the V segment lost 8 bases, leaving 6 bases of the junction unmatched. The germline gives CDR1 MNHEY, CDR2 SVGAGI. This CDR3 is 14 amino acids long.